The clone carrying this T cell receptor beta chain has more than one count but fewer than ten. At the time of sampling, donors were nominally healthy, though unrecorded immune exposures were likely. The PCR contained 60 Vbeta and 13 Jbeta primers. Method: immunoSEQ multiplex PCR; TCRdb's copy keeps in-frame clones and lacks some. The sample lists some 100,000 clones; 70% to 80% were seen once. The CDR3 is 15 residues long. CDR1 SGHRS and CDR2 YFSETQ come from the germline V gene. V trimming: 0 bases; J trimming: 9 bases; junction bases outside the gene matches: 8. The data derive from a study of cytomegalovirus exposure and HLA in healthy donors.

The chain is built from TRBV5-1 and TRBJ2-1; 8 nucleotides match TRBD2. This TCR came from a human donor in good health. The sequencing input was PBMCs. CDR3 region: CASSLAGLARVEQFF. The CDR3 DNA sequence: TGCGCCAGCAGCTTGGCTGGACTAGCCCGGGTTGAGCAGTTCTTC. The whole variable domain, filled in from reference TRBV5-1 and TRBJ2-1, reads KAGVTQTPRYLIKTRGQQVTLSCSPISGHRSVSWYQQTPGQGLQFLFEYFSETQRNKGNFPGRFSGRQFSNSRSEMNVSTLELGDSALYLCASSLAGLARVEQFFGPGTRLTVL.